This T cell receptor (beta chain) came from a study of blood T cell repertoires in COVID-19. Study summary: The United States, Italy and Spain provided the acute and convalescent COVID-19 samples. T cells, B-cell-depleted T cells, or PBMCs provided the cDNA or gDNA that served as material.

Trimming took off 5 bases at V and 1 base at J, with 11 bases between the two ends. The CDR3 sequence is 14 residues long. The V gene's germline CDR1 is LNHNV and CDR2 YYDKDF (reference sequence). This clone was seen a single time. Generated by immunoSEQ multiplex PCR, the TCRdb table keeps only in-frame clones and is missing some. The table records about 250,000 clones, 88% of them present only once. The origin of this receptor is a young woman with acute or convalescent COVID-19. This chain links TRBV15 with TRBJ1-2, with D perhaps matching TRBD1 (5 bases). The sequenced sample consisted of peripheral blood. The CDR3 spells CATSLDDSNYGYTF. The CDR3 region has the DNA TGTGCCACCAGCCTAGACGACAGTAACTATGGCTACACCTTC.